This T cell receptor beta chain was recovered during a study of T cells after posttransplantation cyclophosphamide. Study results and caveats: Later post-transplant blood repertoires were often dominated by donor CD8+ memory clones.

In this sample, this clone turned up many times. Its antigen is still unknown. Sequenced by immunoSEQ multiplex PCR; TCRdb stores in-frame clones only, minus some. The sample presents over 45,000 clones, none singletons. The related graft donor's blood sample was taken on the day of bone marrow donation. The CDR3 extends over 14 amino acids. Trimming at V came to 5 bases and at J to 5 bases, leaving 6 bases not matched to a gene. Looked up from germline, CDR1 is SSHAT and CDR2 is FNYEAQ (reference sequence). This chain uses TRBV7-7 with TRBJ2-1; 7 positions agree with TRBD2. The sample taken for sequencing was PBMCs. This sequence originates from a man aged 40-49 years in good health, CMV-negative, and a related stem cell transplant donor. The CDR3 region is CASSPFAGDNEQFF. CDR3 bases: TGTGCCAGCAGCCCGTTCGCGGGAGACAATGAGCAGTTCTTC.